The present T cell receptor (beta chain) was sequenced within a study of blood T cell repertoires in COVID-19 (dated by TCRdb to 2018 to 2020). Study-level background: Collaborator samples came from the United States, Italy and Spain and covered acute and convalescent phases of COVID-19. The prospective study material was composed of cDNA or gDNA derived from T cells, B-cell-depleted T cells, or PBMCs. Subjects who had been exposed to COVID-19, were actively infected with it, or had recovered from it provided the deeply sampled blood TCRbeta repertoires that made up the dataset. The repertoires were released in a freely available public database intended as a resource for research on the immune response to SARS-CoV-2. Samples were obtained from the ongoing ImmuneRACE study (first 160 participants) and from over a thousand subjects provided by 6 global collaborators. The sample metadata nearly always contained a de-identified subject ID, COVID-19 status, age in years and sex. HLA class I and class II types, where available, came from metadata supplied by the sample provider rather than from assay-based typing.

The investigation overall reported the following: The quantity of clinical and demographic metadata differed by source and by participant and was supplied without curation.

One collaborating source in Seattle enrolled patients while the patients were actively infected and followed the patients over time throughout the course of disease. The collaborating institutions used their own protocols to collect whole blood in K2EDTA tubes. For TCRbeta analysis, collaborators shipped samples in one of three forms: frozen whole blood, isolated PBMCs, or DNA extracted from either of those sample types. TCRbeta CDR3 regions were amplified from genomic DNA by means of the immunoSEQ Assay, a bias-controlled multiplex PCR. Concerning the study's data processing: The number of nucleated cells in each sample was estimated from the amplification of reference gene primers within the assay. Sequence reads were collapsed and filtered to measure the absolute abundance of every unique TCRbeta CDR3 rearrangement. For each sample, productive Simpson clonality was calculated as the square root of Simpson's diversity index across productive rearrangements. TCRdb retrieved this table from immuneACCESS and kept in-frame rearrangements only. Not all clones are present; in checked studies, unresolved V genes account for under half, and no reason is known for the remainder. Clone size and the V and J calls come from that table; the DNA yielded D and trimming. The sample table shows roughly 400,000 clones, and roughly 86% are seen once. Jointly, the top ten make up 2% to 2.5% of the sample.

About this clone itself: Its antigen is currently not known. One base away there is no much larger clone; base qualities are not given.

Sequencing was carried out using peripheral blood. This TCR came from an older woman with COVID-19, enrolled during active disease.

The DNA is TGTGCCAGCAGCCAACGGGGTTACTCTGGAAACACCATATATTTT. The resulting protein is CASSQRGYSGNTIYF. The rearrangement combines TRBV3-1 (or the pseudogene TRBV3-2) with TRBJ1-3, with the D segment identity uncertain. From cysteine to phenylalanine, the CDR3 is 15 amino acids long. CDR3 DNA is the only sequence kept; it has 45 bases, read in frame from the first base. V and J are truncated by 2 bases and 0 bases respectively, leaving an intervening sequence of 8 bases. CDR1 LGHDT and CDR2 YNNKEL are derived from the germline V gene (reference sequence).